This TCR beta chain comes out of a study of blood T cell repertoires in COVID-19. Only in-frame clones appear in the TCRdb table, and some are missing; sequencing was by immunoSEQ multiplex PCR. Of fewer than 400,000 clones in the sample, more than 90% were seen once. This CDR3 contains 15 residues. The trim removed 4 bases at V and 7 bases at J, leaving 9 bases unmatched. Germline V gives CDR1 SGHRS, CDR2 YFSETQ. Individuals drawn from about two dozen US areas were roughly 18 to 95 years old. Participants' own reports of clinical history determined their cohort assignment. Donors of Cohort 3 who recovered were those that had two negative PCRs, clearance, or symptom resolution.

The V call is TRBV5-1, the J call TRBJ2-1; 9 bases line up with TRBD1. Sequenced input: PBMCs or T cells enriched from blood (not recorded which). The clonotype was recovered from a woman in her thirties who had recovered from COVID-19. This chain's CDR3 is CASSLNDRGVNEQFF. As DNA, the CDR3 is TGCGCCAGCAGCCTAAACGACAGGGGGGTTAATGAGCAGTTCTTC.